Listed here are 17 T cell receptor beta chains from one sample, sequenced in a study of T cell changes during pregnancy in multiple sclerosis. Profiled with immunoSEQ multiplex PCR; TCRdb holds only in-frame clones, not every one. The data hold 30,000 to 35,000 clones, with roughly 90% observed a single time. Sequenced here: CD8+ T cells from peripheral blood mononuclear cells, sampled after pregnancy. The source is a female donor with multiple sclerosis, enrolled in a pregnancy study.

This chain links TRBV19 with TRBJ1-5; 8 nucleotides agree with TRBD1. Germline-derived CDR1 and CDR2 are LNHDA and SQIVND (reference sequence). With 11 bases clipped from V and 0 bases from J, the junction kept 9 bases outside the gene matches. The CDR3 loop spans 15 amino acids. CDR3 nucleotides: TGTGCCCTGGGGGGAGGGACAGGTAGCAATCAGCCCCAGCATTTT. Translating it yields CALGGGTGSNQPQHF.

This clone appeared once. The V and J genes are TRBV7-3 and TRBJ1-1; D is possibly TRBD1 (5 bases). This CDR3 has 12 amino acids. Looked up from germline, CDR1 is SGHTA and CDR2 is FQGTGA. Between the trimmed V and J ends, which lost 4 bases and 5 bases, there was a span of 8 bases. The CDR3 DNA sequence: TGTGCCAGCAGCTCCGGGGGAACTGAAGCTTTCTTT. Translated: CASSSGGTEAFF.

The chain combines TRBV7-3 with TRBJ1-3; 9 nucleotides line up with TRBD1. The CDR3 is made up of 17 amino acids. Germline CDR1 and CDR2: SGHTA and FQGTGA. V gave up 4 bases and J gave up 0 bases; unmatched junction bases: 7. CDR3 nucleotides: TGTGCCAGCAGCTCCCGACAGGGGGGATTCTCTGGAAACACCATATATTTT. It is translated as CASSSRQGGFSGNTIYF. Drawing the rest from reference TRBV7-3 and TRBJ1-3, the complete variable domain is GAGVSQTPSNKVTEKGKYVELRCDPISGHTALYWYRQSLGQGPEFLIYFQGTGAADDSGLPNDRFFAVRPEGSVSTLKIQRTERGDSAVYLCASSSRQGGFSGNTIYFGEGSWLTVV.

By its share, this clone is medium-sized (0.01 to 0.1%). The gene calls are TRBV10-1 and TRBJ1-3; a weak D match, TRBD1 (6 bases). The CDR3 runs 12 residues. Per the germline V gene, CDR1 is WNHNN and CDR2 is SYGVQD (reference sequence). The V gene lost 6 bases and the J gene lost 3 bases, with 6 bases spanning the gap. For the CDR3, the DNA is TGCGCCAGCAGACAGGGTGGAAACACCATATATTTT. Translated: CASRQGGNTIYF.

By frequency in the sample, this clone is medium-sized (0.01 to 0.1%). The chain joins TRBV15 to TRBJ1-2; 9 bases are shared with TRBD1. Germline CDR1 is LNHNV and CDR2 is YYDKDF (reference sequence). V was clipped by 3 bases and J by 6 bases; unmatched bases: 11. CDR3 length: 16 residues. CDR3 DNA: TGTGCCACCAGCAGGAGTGGGACAGGGAGAGGGGATGGCTACACCTTC. This translates into CATSRSGTGRGDGYTF.

The J gene is TRBJ2-1, the V gene TRBV6-4, with 7 bases that match TRBD1. The CDR3 totals 15 residues. From germline, CDR1 is MRHNA and CDR2 SNTAGT. V gave up 4 bases and J gave up 4 bases; unmatched junction bases: 7. The CDR3 bases are TGTGCCAGCAGTGCTGCCGGGACAGAGTACAATGAGCAGTTCTTC. Its translation is CASSAAGTEYNEQFF.

A single count supports this clone. This chain links TRBV7-2 with TRBJ1-1, with a tentative D call TRBD1 (6 bases). Trimming removed 5 bases at V and 10 bases at J, with 17 bases between. Germline loops: CDR1 SGHTA, CDR2 FQGNSA. This CDR3 has 13 amino acids. The CDR3 loop reads CASSHGQFWGAFF. The CDR3 DNA reads TGTGCCAGCAGCCACGGACAGTTCTGGGGAGCTTTCTTT.

This sequence joins TRBV4-3 and TRBJ2-1; no clear D gene. This CDR3 is built from 17 residues. V was shortened by 0 bases and J by 2 bases, with 14 bases between the two germline ends. Germline assignment: CDR1 LGHNA and CDR2 YSLEER. The CDR3 region is CASSQDSSEVAYNEQFF. CDR3 nucleotides: TGCGCCAGCAGCCAAGATTCGTCCGAGGTGGCCTACAATGAGCAGTTCTTC.

This sequence joins TRBV6-6 and TRBJ1-6; 9 bases are shared with TRBD1. The CDR3 is 14 residues long. Germline V gene lookup returns CDR1 MNHNY and CDR2 SVGAGI (reference sequence). The trim removed 5 bases at V and 9 bases at J, leaving 5 bases unmatched. CDR3 residues: CASSPGTGSSPLHF. CDR3 bases: TGTGCCAGCAGTCCCGGGACAGGGAGTTCACCCCTCCACTTT.

The rearrangement uses TRBV29-1 and TRBJ1-1; a possible D gene is TRBD1 (6 bases). Germline assignment: CDR1 SQVTM and CDR2 ANQGSEA. Trimming pared 6 bases from V and 0 bases from J, leaving 11 bases between. This CDR3 spans 13 amino acids. The chain's CDR3 is CSVLDSLNTEAFF. The DNA for the CDR3 is TGCAGCGTACTGGACAGCTTGAACACTGAAGCTTTCTTT.

J is TRBJ1-1 and V is TRBV10-3; D is ambiguous. This CDR3 contains 11 residues. Per the germline V gene, CDR1 is ENHRY and CDR2 is SYGVKD. V gave up 8 bases and J gave up 5 bases, with 9 bases separating them. Written as DNA, the CDR3 is TGTGCCATCTGGGGAGGGACTGAAGCTTTCTTT. Translated: CAIWGGTEAFF.

This clone was found once. The chain combines TRBV9 with TRBJ2-1; 7 nucleotides agree with TRBD1. V gave up 2 bases and J gave up 9 bases; unmatched junction bases: 5. Looked up from germline, CDR1 is SGDLS and CDR2 is YYNGEE. This CDR3 region has 13 residues. CDR3 in DNA: TGTGCCAGCAGCGTTGGGACAGTGGGTGAGCAGTTCTTC. Its protein is CASSVGTVGEQFF.

The genes are TRBV27 and TRBJ2-7; 9 bases map to TRBD1. Germline V gives CDR1 MNHEY, CDR2 SMNVEV (reference sequence). The CDR3 is made up of 16 amino acids. J was trimmed by 4 bases and V by 3 bases; bases with no gene match: 10. The CDR3 bases are TGTGCCAGCAGTTTCTTGAGGACAGGGGAAAGTTACGAGCAGTACTTC. This codes for CASSFLRTGESYEQYF.

This chain links TRBV5-5 with TRBJ1-1, with TRBD1 matching over 7 bases. Losses at the gene ends were 3 bases for V and 3 bases for J; bases not matched to a gene: 5. The CDR3 sequence is 14 residues long. Germline CDR1 is SGHKS and CDR2 is YYEKEE (reference sequence). CDR3 protein: CASSSRQGDTEAFF. The CDR3 DNA sequence: TGTGCCAGCAGCTCCCGTCAGGGGGACACTGAAGCTTTCTTT.

The chain carries TRBV11-1 and TRBJ1-1, with a tentative D call TRBD1 (5 bases). Trimming pared 0 bases from V and 2 bases from J, leaving 19 bases between. The CDR3 has 18 amino acids. The V gene's germline CDR1 is SGHAT and CDR2 FQDESV (reference sequence). CDR3 amino acids: CASSLADKQWPFNTEAFF. The CDR3 DNA is TGTGCCAGCAGCTTAGCGGACAAGCAATGGCCGTTTAACACTGAAGCTTTCTTT.

In DNA form, the CDR3 reads TGTGCCAGCAGCCAGATTCTAGGGGTGGAAACTGAAGCTTTCTTT. Its translation: CASSQILGVETEAFF. The genes are TRBV4-2 and TRBJ1-1; the D gene is possibly TRBD1 (5 bases). From germline, CDR1 is LGHNA and CDR2 YNFKEQ. Deletions cut 3 bases from V and 5 bases from J, with 16 bases between. The CDR3 is made up of 15 amino acids.

The J gene is TRBJ2-2, the V gene TRBV4-3; maybe TRBD1 (7 bases). V lost 1 base and J lost 5, with 14 bases in between. The CDR3 length is 16 residues. The germline gives CDR1 LGHNA, CDR2 YSLEER. The CDR3 DNA reads as TGCGCCAGCAGCCAAGGGGCGGGGACAGCAACCGGGGAGCTGTTTTTT. Translated, it gives CASSQGAGTATGELFF.